Sequencing of this T cell receptor beta chain was carried out in a study of molecular identifiers for immune sequencing clone quantification. Library preparation followed earlier protocols using designated TCR primers. TCRdb analysed the PCR reads with MiXCR anew, one entry per CDR3 protein. This table has around 480,000 distinct CDR3 sequences, over 20% appearing once. Sorting defined naive CD8 T cells as CD8+CD4-CCR7+CD45RA+. This clonotype has a count of ten or more. Its antigen remains unknown. Findings and limits, study-wide: In a background of 850,000 to 1,000,000 naive cells, spiked Jurkat TCR RNA from one cell was reportedly detectable.

This receptor was obtained from a human donor in good health. Some libraries in this study had Jurkat cell RNA spiked in. The sequenced sample consisted of naive CD8+ T cells from blood, with Jurkat cell RNA spiked in. The sample's subset: FACS-sorted CD8+CD4-CCR7+CD45RA+ naive T cells.

The CDR3 DNA follows: TGTGCCAGCAGCGTAGTTTTGCTAGCCAAAAACATTCAGTACTTC. Residues: CASSVVLLAKNIQYF. The chain uses TRBV9 and TRBJ2-4, with D uncertain. Germline CDR1 SGDLS, CDR2 YYNGEE. Trimming took 0 bases from V and 0 from J, leaving 7 bases between them. The CDR3 has 15 amino acids. Supplemented by reference TRBV9 and TRBJ2-4, the full variable domain reads DSGVTQTPKHLITATGQRVTLRCSPRSGDLSVYWYQQSLDQGLQFLIQYYNGEERAKGNILERFSAQQFPDLHSELNLSSLELGDSALYFCASSVVLLAKNIQYFGAGTRLSVL.